Listed below are T cell receptor beta chains from one sample, sequenced in a study of T cell changes during pregnancy in multiple sclerosis. Method: immunoSEQ multiplex PCR; TCRdb's copy keeps in-frame clones and lacks some. The repertoire has approximately 40,000 clones, 90% of them found once; the top ten carry under 0.75%. Sequences were derived from CD4+ T cells from peripheral blood mononuclear cells, sampled before pregnancy. These receptors originate from a female donor with multiple sclerosis, enrolled in a pregnancy study. CDR3s leave out the opening cysteine and the closing phenylalanine or tryptophan.

V gene: TRBV2
CDR3 length: 14
J gene: TRBJ1-1
CDR3 protein: ASSELGAGLNTEAF

V gene: TRBV20-1
CDR3 length: 9
J gene: TRBJ2-1
CDR3 protein: SAEGGNEQF

V gene: TRBV7-9
CDR3 length: 12
J gene: TRBJ1-2
CDR3 protein: ASSLKGANYGYT

V gene: TRBV7-9
CDR3 length: 14
J gene: TRBJ2-7
CDR3 protein: ASSFVIGRYSYEQY

V gene: TRBV7-8
CDR3 length: 13
J gene: TRBJ1-5
CDR3 protein: ASSLGGGSNQPQH

V gene: TRBV9
CDR3 length: 12
J gene: TRBJ2-2
CDR3 protein: ASSVAGNTGELF

V gene: TRBV18
CDR3 length: 11
J gene: TRBJ1-5
CDR3 protein: ASSGQGYQPQH

V gene: TRBV2
CDR3 length: 9
J gene: TRBJ2-5
CDR3 protein: ASSVKETQY

V gene: TRBV19
CDR3 length: 13
J gene: TRBJ2-2
CDR3 protein: ASTPGAANTGELF

V gene: TRBV19
CDR3 length: 13
J gene: TRBJ2-3
CDR3 protein: ASRIAGGSTDTQY

V gene: TRBV5-4
CDR3 length: 10
J gene: TRBJ2-1
CDR3 protein: ASSLPDKGEF

V gene: TRBV5-1
CDR3 length: 16
J gene: TRBJ2-7
CDR3 protein: ASSSKGLAGGGAYEQY

V gene: TRBV19
CDR3 length: 14
J gene: TRBJ2-2
CDR3 protein: ASSIGWGQLTGELF

V gene: TRBV5-1
CDR3 length: 13
J gene: TRBJ1-3
CDR3 protein: ASSFGQLTGNTIY

V gene: TRBV4-2
CDR3 length: 14
J gene: TRBJ1-6
CDR3 protein: ASSQDRQGIYSPLH